The 7 T cell receptor beta chains below come from one sample, sequenced in a study of early T cells in non-severe SARS-CoV-2 infection. TCRdb reprocessed the 5' RACE reads via MiXCR and lists one record per CDR3 protein. Counted here are over 35,000 distinct CDR3 sequences, about 11% occurring once; the ten biggest clones make up roughly 9.7%. Sequencing used whole blood. Every receptor here comes from an adult who was a healthcare worker with PCR-confirmed SARS-CoV-2 infection or an uninfected control (not recorded which).

V usage is TRBV24-1 and J usage is TRBJ1-1; 7 bases map to TRBD1. Looked up from germline, CDR1 is KGHDR and CDR2 is SFDVKD. With V trimmed by 5 bases and J by 5 bases, 10 bases remained unmatched. There are 15 residues in the CDR3. Here the CDR3 DNA reads TGTGCCACCAGTGCCGCAGGGGGGGATCGGACTGAAGCTTTCTTT. Translation gives CATSAAGGDRTEAFF.

In this sample, this clonotype turned up a few times. The rearrangement joins TRBV6-2 or TRBV6-3 to TRBJ2-7; D gene unclear. Trimming took off 0 bases at V and 3 bases at J, with 6 bases between the two ends. CDR1 MNHEY and CDR2 SVGEGT come from the germline V gene. The CDR3 is made up of 13 amino acids. CDR3 protein: CASSYSIRYEQYF. The CDR3 DNA reads TGTGCCAGCAGTTACTCGATCCGCTACGAGCAGTACTTC.

This clonotype occurred a few times. The J gene is TRBJ1-2, the V gene TRBV7-3; no reliable D call. Germline CDR1 and CDR2: SGHTA and FQGTGA. CDR3 size: 13 residues. Trimming removed 4 bases at V and 3 bases at J, with 9 bases between. The CDR3 protein is CASSSSGDYGYTF. CDR3 DNA: TGTGCCAGCAGCTCCAGTGGGGACTATGGCTACACCTTC.

In its sample, this clonotype is medium-sized (0.01 to 0.1%). The chain carries TRBV4-3 and TRBJ1-6; the match to TRBD1 covers 7 bases. V lost 1 base and J lost 9; bases outside the gene matches: 6. This CDR3 has 15 residues. Germline loops: CDR1 LGHNA, CDR2 YSLEER. The CDR3 DNA is TGCGCCAGCAGCCAAGGAAGTCAGGGGGGTTCACCCCTCCACTTT. It translates to CASSQGSQGGSPLHF.

V is TRBV18 and J is TRBJ2-3; D is uncertain. Trimming left V 5 bases short and J 3 bases short, with 15 bases between. Germline CDR1 reads KGHSH; CDR2 reads LQKENI. This CDR3 has 15 residues. CDR3 DNA: TGTGCCAGCTCAAAACAGCCGAGTAGTACAGATACGCAGTATTTT. Encoded protein: CASSKQPSSTDTQYF.

This clonotype was counted many times. The genes are TRBV6-2 or TRBV6-3 and TRBJ1-5; possibly TRBD1 for D (5 bases). Germline V gene lookup returns CDR1 MNHEY and CDR2 SVGEGT. The CDR3 runs to 16 residues. Trimming took 5 bases from V and 5 from J, leaving 19 bases between them. This CDR3 reads CASSGGVTRGYQPQHF. CDR3 DNA: TGTGCCAGCAGTGGAGGGGTCACCCGGGGATATCAGCCCCAGCATTTT.

This clonotype was recorded a few times. The CDR3 DNA follows: TGCAGCGTTGAAGGGGCACCAGGGGAGACCCAGTACTTC. Its translation: CSVEGAPGETQYF. The chain carries TRBV29-1 and TRBJ2-5, with a weak D call TRBD1 (5 bases). V lost 1 base, J lost 5 bases, and 11 bases lay in between. There are 13 residues in the CDR3. Germline V CDR1 and CDR2: SQVTM, ANQGSEA.